Below are 21 T cell receptor beta chains sequenced from a single sample in a study of blood T cell repertoires in COVID-19. Generated by immunoSEQ multiplex PCR, the TCRdb table keeps only in-frame clones and is missing some. The sample yields over 400,000 clones, roughly 88% seen once. The sequencing input was peripheral blood. These receptors all come from a woman in her 30s with active or convalescent COVID-19.

The V and J genes are TRBV4-1 and TRBJ2-7, with TRBD2 identical over 7 bases. Germline trimming cut 0 bases from V and 2 bases from J; bases unmatched to any gene: 13. Germline V gene data show CDR1 as MGHRA and CDR2 as YSYEKL. The CDR3 contains 18 residues. The CDR3 is CASSQDSLAAAGTYEQYF. CDR3 sequence (DNA): TGCGCCAGCAGCCAAGATTCGCTAGCGGCCGCGGGTACCTACGAGCAGTACTTC.

The gene calls are TRBV2 and TRBJ1-6, with 7 bases matching TRBD1. The CDR3 spans 15 residues. CDR1 and CDR2 (germline): SNHLY, FYNNEI. With V trimmed by 6 bases and J by 5 bases, 7 bases remained unmatched. The CDR3 coding sequence is TGTGCCAGCAGACGACAGGGTCCAAATAATTCACCCCTCCACTTT. Translation: CASRRQGPNNSPLHF.

This clone was observed a handful of times. The V call is TRBV27, the J call TRBJ2-2, with 7 bases matching TRBD1. Looked up from germline, CDR1 is MNHEY and CDR2 is SMNVEV (reference sequence). V dropped 3 bases and J dropped 2; count of bases not matched to a gene: 6. This CDR3 has 16 residues. The CDR3 nucleotides read TGTGCCAGCAGTTTGATCGGGACAGCCAACACCGGGGAGCTGTTTTTT. This encodes CASSLIGTANTGELFF.

This chain links TRBV18 with TRBJ1-1, with D possibly matching TRBD1 (5 bases). The CDR3 loop spans 13 amino acids. V lost 6 bases to trimming and J lost 8 bases, with 16 bases between them. The germline V gene encodes CDR1 KGHSH and CDR2 LQKENI. CDR3 sequence: CASSHTPGAEAFF. Here the CDR3 DNA reads TGTGCCAGCTCGCATACTCCTGGGGCAGAAGCTTTCTTT.

V usage is TRBV12-5 and J usage is TRBJ2-2; possible D gene TRBD1, 5 bases. The V and J ends lost 6 bases and 6 bases respectively, with 17 bases between them. This CDR3 comprises 15 residues. Looked up from germline, CDR1 is LGHNT and CDR2 is FRNRAP. For the CDR3, the DNA is TGTGCTAGTGGCCCCAATTATCCAGGGTCCGGGGAGCTGTTTTTT. Protein: CASGPNYPGSGELFF. Using reference TRBV12-5 and TRBJ2-2 for the parts outside the CDR3, the full variable domain is DARVTQTPRHKVTEMGQEVTMRCQPILGHNTVFWYRQTMMQGLELLAYFRNRAPLDDSGMPKDRFSAEMPDATLATLKIQPSEPRDSAVYFCASGPNYPGSGELFFGEGSRLTVL.

V usage is TRBV2 and J usage is TRBJ1-5; 7 bases are shared with TRBD1. Trimming took 5 bases from V and 1 from J; bases not matched to a gene: 5. Germline CDR1 and CDR2: SNHLY and FYNNEI. CDR3 length equals 15 residues. This CDR3 reads CASSPMTGSNQPQHF. The CDR3 nucleotides are TGTGCCAGCAGTCCAATGACAGGGAGCAATCAGCCCCAGCATTTT.

The rearrangement links TRBV9 to TRBJ1-2; 9 positions match TRBD1. The CDR3 has 21 amino acids. Germline CDR1 SGDLS, CDR2 YYNGEE. This CDR3 reads CVLRGQGRGGPSAEGNYGYTF. The CDR3 DNA reads as TGTGTGTTACGGGGACAGGGCAGAGGAGGACCCTCGGCAGAGGGTAACTATGGCTACACCTTC.

CDR3 loop: CASSEEAGVNEQFF. CDR3 bases: TGTGCCAGCAGTGAAGAAGCGGGAGTGAATGAGCAGTTCTTC. This chain connects TRBV2 to TRBJ2-1; TRBD2 matches at 8 bases. The ends lost 1 base at V and 7 bases at J; junction bases unmatched: 3. Germline CDR1 and CDR2: SNHLY and FYNNEI. This CDR3 is 14 amino acids long.

The CDR3 region is CASSFRASGNTIYF. CDR3 nucleotides: TGTGCCAGCAGTTTCAGGGCGTCCGGAAACACCATATATTTT. V is TRBV3-1 (or the pseudogene TRBV3-2) and J is TRBJ1-3, with D possibly TRBD1 on 5 matching bases. The CDR3 totals 14 residues. The germline CDR1 and CDR2 sequences are LGHDT and YNNKEL (reference sequence). V lost 6 bases and J 4 bases, leaving 13 bases between the germline ends.

The chain joins TRBV28 to TRBJ2-1, with D perhaps TRBD2 (7 bases). V lost 8 bases and J 2 bases, leaving 13 bases between the germline ends. This CDR3 spans 14 amino acids. Germline loops: CDR1 MDHEN, CDR2 SYDVKM. The CDR3 DNA sequence: TGTGCCAGCGGGGGGCTAGCGGCCTACAATGAGCAGTTCTTC. The encoded protein is CASGGLAAYNEQFF.

This clone was observed once. The chain combines TRBV4-1 with TRBJ1-1, with D tentatively TRBD1 (6 bases). The ends were cut back, 1 base at V and 1 base at J, with 16 bases in the middle. Germline CDR1 reads MGHRA; CDR2 reads YSYEKL. The CDR3 length is 17 residues. The CDR3 loop reads CASSQATSGHPNTEAFF. The CDR3, as DNA: TGCGCCAGCAGCCAAGCAACCTCGGGACACCCGAACACTGAAGCTTTCTTT.

The chain uses TRBV6-8 and TRBJ1-5; D is unclear. CDR1 and CDR2 (germline): MNHGY, SAAAGT. The CDR3 extends over 18 amino acids. Trimming took off 2 bases at V and 0 bases at J, with 17 bases between the two ends. The CDR3, as DNA: TGTGCCAGCAGTTACCCAATGAGACATTCTTATAGCAATCAGCCCCAGCATTTT. Its protein is CASSYPMRHSYSNQPQHF.

The chain uses TRBV29-1 and TRBJ1-1, with 7 positions matching TRBD1. With V trimmed by 4 bases and J by 1 base, 9 bases remained unmatched. The CDR3 extends over 15 amino acids. The germline CDR1 and CDR2 sequences are SQVTM and ANQGSEA. CDR3 DNA sequence: TGCAGCGTTGTCGAACAGGGGTTGGGGAACACTGAAGCTTTCTTT. Protein sequence: CSVVEQGLGNTEAFF.

This chain connects TRBV5-5 to TRBJ1-2; 7 positions match TRBD1. With 4 bases clipped from V and 4 bases from J, the junction kept 13 bases outside the gene matches. The CDR3 totals 16 residues. The germline V gene encodes CDR1 SGHKS and CDR2 YYEKEE (reference sequence). As DNA, the CDR3 is TGTGCCAGCAGCCATGGACAGGCGGTGGATTTCTATGGCTACACCTTC. This translates into CASSHGQAVDFYGYTF.

The chain combines TRBV6-5 with TRBJ2-3, with TRBD2 identical over 11 bases. V gave up 4 bases and J gave up 6 bases; unmatched junction bases: 6. Germline V gene sequence: CDR1 MNHEY, CDR2 SVGAGI. This CDR3 has 15 residues. In DNA, the CDR3 is TGTGCCAGCAGTTCCTTAGCGGGGGGGCAGGATACGCAGTATTTT. Its translation is CASSSLAGGQDTQYF.

J is TRBJ2-2 and V is TRBV27; D is possibly TRBD1 (6 bases). Germline CDR1 and CDR2: MNHEY and SMNVEV (reference sequence). This CDR3 is built from 14 residues. The V end was cut by 3 bases, the J end by 7 bases, with 12 bases between. This CDR3 reads CASSFSGANGELFF. In nucleotides, the CDR3 is TGTGCCAGCAGTTTCTCAGGGGCAAACGGGGAGCTGTTTTTT.

V is TRBV15 and J is TRBJ2-1, with TRBD2 matching over 7 bases. The CDR3 covers 15 residues. Germline V CDR1 and CDR2: LNHNV, YYDKDF (reference sequence). With 1 base clipped from V and 7 bases from J, the junction kept 7 bases outside the gene matches. The CDR3 loop is CATSRVAGGSNEQFF. CDR3 bases: TGTGCCACCAGCAGAGTGGCGGGCGGGAGTAATGAGCAGTTCTTC.

The J gene is TRBJ2-7, the V gene TRBV7-6, with a tentative D call TRBD1 (5 bases). Germline loops: CDR1 SGHVS, CDR2 FNYEAQ. Trimming pared 4 bases from V and 5 bases from J, leaving 21 bases between. The CDR3 is 16 amino acids. This chain's CDR3 is CASSSSPARAGDEQYF. As DNA, the CDR3 is TGTGCCAGCAGCTCCTCACCAGCCAGGGCTGGGGACGAGCAGTACTTC.

The chain couples TRBV11-2 to TRBJ1-1; the D gene is possibly TRBD1 (6 bases). The CDR3 is 15 residues long. Per the germline V gene, CDR1 is SGHAT and CDR2 is FQNNGV. V dropped 5 bases and J dropped 0 bases, with 13 bases sitting between them. The CDR3 loop reads CASSTRQVMNTEAFF. CDR3 DNA: TGTGCCAGCAGCACCAGACAGGTTATGAACACTGAAGCTTTCTTT.

This chain connects TRBV18 to TRBJ2-1, with a possible D match to TRBD2 (6 bases). V gave up 3 bases and J gave up 3 bases, with 12 bases separating them. Germline loops: CDR1 KGHSH, CDR2 LQKENI. The CDR3 is 15 residues long. CDR3 protein: CASSPPGGDYNEQFF. DNA of the CDR3: TGTGCCAGCTCACCTCCGGGCGGGGACTACAATGAGCAGTTCTTC.

The chain has TRBV27 and TRBJ2-7; 10 positions agree with TRBD1. The V and J ends lost 6 bases and 3 bases, in that order; junction bases with no gene match: 8. CDR3 size: 15 residues. CDR1 and CDR2 from the germline V gene are MNHEY and SMNVEV (reference sequence). DNA of the CDR3: TGTGCCAGCAGGCCCGGGACAGGGGCCTACTACGAGCAGTACTTC. Its protein product is CASRPGTGAYYEQYF.